These 14 T cell receptor beta chains originate from one sample sequenced in a study of cytomegalovirus exposure and HLA in healthy donors. Use of 60 Vbeta and 13 Jbeta primers characterized the PCR. Assay: immunoSEQ multiplex PCR; the TCRdb copy retains only in-frame clones and omits some. The table lists 220,000 or so clones, 82% of them singletons, with approximately 2.5% in the top ten. Material: PBMCs. The origin of the receptors is a woman aged 40 to 55 in good health and CMV-seronegative.

The J gene is TRBJ1-5, the V gene TRBV6-5; D perhaps matches TRBD1 (5 bases). V lost 8 bases and J lost 5, with 10 bases in between. The CDR3 sequence is 12 residues long. CDR1 is MNHEY and CDR2 is SVGAGI in the germline V gene. The CDR3 loop reads CASAFRDQPQHF. The CDR3 DNA sequence: TGTGCCAGCGCATTCAGGGATCAGCCCCAGCATTTT.

J is TRBJ2-7 and V is TRBV2; tentative D call: TRBD1 (6 bases). Germline V gene sequence: CDR1 SNHLY, CDR2 FYNNEI. Trimming pared 6 bases from V and 9 bases from J, leaving 18 bases between. The CDR3 runs 13 residues. The DNA for the CDR3 is TGTGCCAGCAGCGGGGACAAGGTGGTGGGGCAGTACTTC. It codes for CASSGDKVVGQYF.

This clone appeared a single time. The genes are TRBV7-8 and TRBJ2-1, with D maybe TRBD2 (8 bases). Germline CDR1 reads SGHVS; CDR2 reads FQNEAQ. This CDR3 has 19 amino acids. V was shortened by 0 bases and J by 4 bases, with 22 bases between the two germline ends. DNA of the CDR3: TGTGCCAGCAGCTTAGCTAGGCTAGCGGGTGCAGGGGGGTACAATGAGCAGTTCTTC. It specifies CASSLARLAGAGGYNEQFF.

CDR3 in amino acids: CASSSPLYNEQFF. The CDR3 DNA reads TGTGCCAGCAGCTCCCCCCTCTACAATGAGCAGTTCTTC. J is TRBJ2-1 and V is TRBV7-2; the D is unclear. Trimming stripped 4 bases from V and 3 bases from J, with 7 bases between. This CDR3 is built from 13 residues. Germline assignment: CDR1 SGHTA and CDR2 FQGNSA.

As to this clone: Different DNA sequences within this sample yield the same CDR3. V is TRBV10-3 and J is TRBJ2-1; D remains unclear. Germline assignment: CDR1 ENHRY and CDR2 SYGVKD. V lost 0 bases and J 3 bases, leaving 6 bases between the germline ends. The CDR3 extends over 14 amino acids. CDR3 in DNA: TGTGCCATCAGTGAGTCCGCGAGCTACAATGAGCAGTTCTTC. It is translated as CAISESASYNEQFF.

This clone was seen only a few times. The gene calls are TRBV6-5 and TRBJ2-6; possible D gene TRBD1, 6 bases. The CDR3 has 15 amino acids. Germline assignment: CDR1 MNHEY and CDR2 SVGAGI. Trimming cost V 6 bases and J 0 bases, with 9 bases left between them. The CDR3, as DNA: TGTGCCAGCAGATGGGACACCTCTGGGGCCAACGTCCTGACTTTC. It encodes CASRWDTSGANVLTF.

Note on this clone: The identical CDR3 is also encoded by other nucleotide sequences in the sample. V gene TRBV2 combines with J gene TRBJ1-2, with D possibly being TRBD1 (5 bases). Germline assignment: CDR1 SNHLY and CDR2 FYNNEI. Trimming pared 5 bases from V and 4 bases from J, leaving 11 bases between. The CDR3 covers 13 residues. The DNA for the CDR3 is TGTGCCAGCAGTCGTGACAGCTCCTATGGCTACACCTTC. It encodes CASSRDSSYGYTF.

The V call is TRBV2, the J call TRBJ2-7, with TRBD2 matching over 7 bases. The CDR3 length is 15 residues. The V segment lost 6 bases and the J segment 5 bases; nucleotides outside the gene matches: 13. Germline V gene lookup returns CDR1 SNHLY and CDR2 FYNNEI. The CDR3 sequence: CASRSVGSGTHEQYF. CDR3 nucleotide sequence: TGTGCCAGCAGGTCCGTAGGGAGCGGGACCCACGAGCAGTACTTC.

This chain connects TRBV27 to TRBJ2-7; 8 bases map to TRBD1. Trimming cost V 5 bases and J 3 bases; bases outside gene matches: 0. The CDR3 covers 12 residues. From germline, CDR1 is MNHEY and CDR2 SMNVEV (reference sequence). CDR3: CASSTGGYEQYF. For the CDR3, the DNA is TGTGCCAGCAGTACAGGGGGCTACGAGCAGTACTTC.

A single count supports this clone. This chain joins TRBV10-1 and TRBJ2-1; tentatively, D is TRBD2 (6 bases). V gave up 2 bases and J gave up 15 bases, with 11 bases separating them. Germline CDR1 reads WNHNN; CDR2 reads SYGVQD (reference sequence). This CDR3 has 11 residues. CDR3 sequence reads: CASSESGRWFF. CDR3 DNA: TGCGCCAGCAGTGAGAGTGGGAGGTGGTTCTTC.

The rearrangement uses TRBV28 and TRBJ2-3, with 11 positions matching TRBD2. Per germline, CDR1 MDHEN and CDR2 SYDVKM. V gave up 2 bases and J gave up 2 bases; unmatched junction bases: 12. The CDR3 has 19 residues. CDR3 sequence (DNA): TGTGCCAGCAGTTTAAATCTTCTTCAACTAGCGGGAGACACAGATACGCAGTATTTT. Protein: CASSLNLLQLAGDTDTQYF.

A note on this clone: Because it lacks the conserved phenylalanine or tryptophan at the end, this CDR3 is likely a read error. The rearrangement links TRBV6-5 to TRBJ2-7; a possible D gene is TRBD2 (6 bases). CDR3 length: 15 residues. Germline lookup yields CDR1 MNHEY and CDR2 SVGAGI. The CDR3 reads CASSHSGTGNYEQYL. CDR3 nucleotide sequence: TGTGCCAGCAGTCACTCCGGGACTGGCAACTACGAGCAGTACCTC.

The rearrangement joins TRBV6-1 to TRBJ2-7; D possibly corresponds to TRBD1 (6 bases). Trimming removed 6 bases at V and 3 bases at J, with 15 bases between. This CDR3 contains 14 residues. CDR1 and CDR2 from the germline V gene are MNHNS and SASEGT. The CDR3: CASRLLGQIYEQYF. The CDR3, as DNA: TGTGCCAGCAGACTTCTCGGACAGATCTACGAGCAGTACTTC.

The chain couples TRBV27 to TRBJ1-2, with D possibly TRBD1 on 6 matching bases. Trimming left V 2 bases short and J 6 bases short, with 16 bases between. There are 15 residues in the CDR3. Germline-derived CDR1 and CDR2 are MNHEY and SMNVEV (reference sequence). The DNA for the CDR3 is TGTGCCAGCAGTTTAAGGGACACCGTTTTCGATGGCTACACCTTC. The encoded protein is CASSLRDTVFDGYTF.